The text below deals with one T cell receptor (beta chain). Assay: immunoSEQ multiplex PCR; the TCRdb copy retains only in-frame clones and omits some. The repertoire holds about 30,000 clones, with roughly 93% as singletons. Donors were patients with active juvenile idiopathic arthritis. This sample is drawn from a study of circulating and synovial CD4+ cells in juvenile arthritis. What was sequenced was CD4+ T cells from blood. This TCR came from a human donor with juvenile idiopathic arthritis.

The CDR3 spells CASSPGIAGGTDTQYF. In DNA form, the CDR3 reads TGTGCCAGCTCACCGGGGATAGCGGGAGGAACAGATACGCAGTATTTT. This chain joins TRBV18 and TRBJ2-3, with 10 nucleotides matching TRBD2. CDR3 length: 16 amino acids. The germline V gene has CDR1 KGHSH and CDR2 LQKENI. V was clipped by 3 bases and J by 3 bases; unmatched bases: 6.